These 11 T cell receptor beta chains were sequenced from one sample in a study of blood T cell repertoires in COVID-19. The assay was immunoSEQ multiplex PCR, and TCRdb's table has in-frame clones only and misses some. The sample contains 250,000 or so clones, over 80% of which appear only once. The sequencing sample was made of PBMCs or T cells enriched from blood (not recorded which). These receptors were obtained from a woman aged 40 to 50 who had been exposed to COVID-19.

The rearrangement joins TRBV6-6 to TRBJ2-7; 7 bases fit TRBD1. This CDR3 has 13 residues. The germline V gene encodes CDR1 MNHNY and CDR2 SVGAGI (reference sequence). V dropped 4 bases and J dropped 2; count of bases not matched to a gene: 2. CDR3 amino acids: CASSWDRAYEQYV. CDR3 coding DNA: TGTGCCAGCAGTTGGGACAGAGCCTACGAGCAGTACGTC.

The chain uses TRBV15 and TRBJ1-1; D is undetermined. The V and J ends lost 2 bases and 0 bases respectively, with 10 bases between them. The CDR3 consists of 15 residues. Per germline, CDR1 LNHNV and CDR2 YYDKDF (reference sequence). Here the CDR3 reads CATSRPGLLNTEAFF. The CDR3 nucleotides read TGTGCCACCAGCAGACCCGGACTTCTGAACACTGAAGCTTTCTTT.

The CDR3 reads CASSLSGADEKLFF. The DNA of the CDR3 is TGTGCCAGCAGTTTATCAGGGGCGGATGAAAAACTGTTTTTT. The chain carries TRBV28 and TRBJ1-4, with TRBD1 as a possible D gene (6 bases). Germline assignment: CDR1 MDHEN and CDR2 SYDVKM. The ends were cut back, 1 base at V and 6 bases at J, with 9 bases in the middle. The CDR3 is 14 residues long.

V gene TRBV4-1 combines with J gene TRBJ2-1; 7 bases are shared with TRBD2. J lost 4 bases, V lost 2 bases, and 2 bases had no gene match. Germline CDR1 is MGHRA and CDR2 is YSYEKL. This CDR3 is 14 amino acids long. CDR3 in amino acids: CASSQSGGYNEQFF. The DNA of the CDR3 is TGCGCCAGCAGCCAATCGGGGGGTTACAATGAGCAGTTCTTC.

V usage is TRBV7-2 and J usage is TRBJ2-1, with no clear D. Germline CDR1 and CDR2: SGHTA and FQGNSA. The CDR3 sequence is 14 residues long. V was shortened by 1 base and J by 5 bases, with 9 bases between the two germline ends. The CDR3, as DNA: TGTGCCAGCAGCTTAGGGCTAGTTCACAATGAGCAGTTCTTC. Its protein product is CASSLGLVHNEQFF.

The genes are TRBV10-3 and TRBJ2-4; TRBD1 agrees at 7 bases. The V gene end was trimmed by 2 bases and the J gene end by 8 bases; junction bases not matched to a gene: 6. Germline CDR1 ENHRY, CDR2 SYGVKD. The length of the CDR3 is 14 residues. In nucleotides, the CDR3 is TGTGCCATCAGTGAGGACAGGGTGGGGGACATTCAGTACTTC. The encoded protein is CAISEDRVGDIQYF.

J is TRBJ1-1 and V is TRBV30; 11 nucleotides match TRBD1. The CDR3 has 16 amino acids. The V and J ends lost 3 bases and 5 bases, in that order; junction bases with no gene match: 11. Looked up from germline, CDR1 is GTSNPN and CDR2 is SVGIG (reference sequence). The CDR3 reads CAWSKGQGDFGTEAFF. Written as DNA, the CDR3 is TGTGCCTGGAGCAAGGGACAGGGGGATTTTGGAACTGAAGCTTTCTTT.

The gene calls are TRBV20-1 and TRBJ2-1; 7 positions match TRBD2. This CDR3 spans 10 amino acids. CDR1 is DFQATT and CDR2 is SNEGSKA in the germline V gene (reference sequence). V was pared by 7 bases and J by 9 bases, with 3 bases of the junction left unmatched. The CDR3: CSGRETEQFF. As DNA, the CDR3 is TGCAGTGGGCGGGAGACTGAGCAGTTCTTC.

The gene calls are TRBV28 and TRBJ1-4, with 9 bases lining up with TRBD1. Unmatched junction bases numbered 4, after V lost 5 bases and J lost 6 bases. The CDR3 extends over 14 amino acids. The germline V gene encodes CDR1 MDHEN and CDR2 SYDVKM. CDR3 bases: TGTGCCAGCAGTCCCGGGACAGGGTATGAAAAACTGTTTTTT. Encoded protein: CASSPGTGYEKLFF.

This clone was counted once. The genes are TRBV7-2 and TRBJ1-2, with 10 positions matching TRBD1. J was trimmed by 9 bases and V by 5 bases; bases with no gene match: 9. Germline lookup yields CDR1 SGHTA and CDR2 FQGNSA. The CDR3 totals 14 residues. CDR3 sequence (DNA): TGTGCCAGCAGCCCGCAGACAGGGGGCGTTCGCTACACCTTC. This codes for CASSPQTGGVRYTF. The full variable domain, in which reference TRBV7-2 and TRBJ1-2 provide the parts outside the CDR3, is GAGVSQSPSNKVTEKGKDVELRCDPISGHTALYWYRQSLGQGLEFLIYFQGNSAPDKSGLPSDRFSAERTGGSVSTLTIQRTQQEDSAVYLCASSPQTGGVRYTFGSGTRLTVV.

The chain joins TRBV7-8 to TRBJ1-5; 7 nucleotides agree with TRBD1. This CDR3 comprises 15 residues. The junction had 5 bases not matched to a gene; V was cut back by 5 bases and J by 1 base. Germline values: CDR1 SGHVS, CDR2 FQNEAQ. In DNA form, the CDR3 reads TGTGCCAGCAGCCGAGACAGGGTGAGCAATCAGCCCCAGCATTTT. Its translation is CASSRDRVSNQPQHF.